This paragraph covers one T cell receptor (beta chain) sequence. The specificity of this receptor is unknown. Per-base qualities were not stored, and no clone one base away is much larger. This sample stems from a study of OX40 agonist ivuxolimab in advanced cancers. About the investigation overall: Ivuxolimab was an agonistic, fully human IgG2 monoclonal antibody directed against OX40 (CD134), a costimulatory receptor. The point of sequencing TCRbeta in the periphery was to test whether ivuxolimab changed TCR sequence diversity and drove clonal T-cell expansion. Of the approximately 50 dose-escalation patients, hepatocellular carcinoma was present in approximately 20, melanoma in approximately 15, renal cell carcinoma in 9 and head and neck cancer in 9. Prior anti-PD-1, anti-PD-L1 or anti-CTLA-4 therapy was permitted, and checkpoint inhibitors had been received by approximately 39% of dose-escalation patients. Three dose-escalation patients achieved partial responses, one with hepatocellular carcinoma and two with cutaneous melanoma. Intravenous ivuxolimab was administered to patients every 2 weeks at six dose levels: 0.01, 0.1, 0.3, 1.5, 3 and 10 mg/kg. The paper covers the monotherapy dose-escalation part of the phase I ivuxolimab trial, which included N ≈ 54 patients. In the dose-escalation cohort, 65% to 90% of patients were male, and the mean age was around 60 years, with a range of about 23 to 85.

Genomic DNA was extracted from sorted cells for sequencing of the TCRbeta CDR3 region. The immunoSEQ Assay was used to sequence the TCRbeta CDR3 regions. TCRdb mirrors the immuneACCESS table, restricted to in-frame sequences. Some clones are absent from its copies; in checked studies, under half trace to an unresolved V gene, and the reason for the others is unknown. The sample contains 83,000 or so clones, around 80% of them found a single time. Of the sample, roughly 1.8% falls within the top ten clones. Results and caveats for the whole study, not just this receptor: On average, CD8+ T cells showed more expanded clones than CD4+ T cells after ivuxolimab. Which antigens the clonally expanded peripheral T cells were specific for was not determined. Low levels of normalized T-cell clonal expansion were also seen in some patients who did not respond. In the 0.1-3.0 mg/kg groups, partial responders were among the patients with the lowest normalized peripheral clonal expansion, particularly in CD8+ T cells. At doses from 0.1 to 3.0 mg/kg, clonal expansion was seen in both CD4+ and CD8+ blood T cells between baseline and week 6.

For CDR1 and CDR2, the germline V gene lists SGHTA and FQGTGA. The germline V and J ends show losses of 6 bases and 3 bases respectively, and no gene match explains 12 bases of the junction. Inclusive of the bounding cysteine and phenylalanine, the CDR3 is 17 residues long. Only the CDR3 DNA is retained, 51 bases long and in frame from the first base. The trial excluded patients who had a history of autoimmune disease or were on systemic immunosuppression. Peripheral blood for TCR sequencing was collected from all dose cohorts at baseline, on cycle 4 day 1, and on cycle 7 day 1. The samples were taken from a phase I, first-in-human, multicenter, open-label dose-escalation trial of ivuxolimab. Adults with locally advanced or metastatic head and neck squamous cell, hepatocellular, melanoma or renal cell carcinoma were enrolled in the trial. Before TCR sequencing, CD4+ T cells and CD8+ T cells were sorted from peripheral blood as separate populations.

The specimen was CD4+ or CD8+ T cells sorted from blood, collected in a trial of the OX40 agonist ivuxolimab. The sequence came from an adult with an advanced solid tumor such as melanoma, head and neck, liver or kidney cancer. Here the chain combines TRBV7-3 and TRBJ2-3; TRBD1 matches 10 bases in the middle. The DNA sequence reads TGTGCCAGCAGTCTACGCGCGACAGGGGGCCTTACAGATACGCAGTATTTT. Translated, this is CASSLRATGGLTDTQYF.